The present T cell receptor beta chain was sequenced within a study of tumor and adjacent non-tumor tissue in lung cancer. This sample's RNA came from whole unsorted tissue. More than 3 cm separated this lung sample from the edge of the tumor. Concerning this clonotype: What it binds is not known.

Points from the study as a whole: Compared with tumor, normal lung showed significantly lower TCR diversity.

A modified ARM-PCR protocol with three rounds of nested PCR amplified TCRbeta. TCRdb reprocessed the multiplex PCR reads with MiXCR, giving one entry per CDR3 protein. The sample contains 50,000 or so distinct CDR3 sequences, around three quarters of which appear only once. The sample consisted of distant non-tumor lung tissue. This clonotype was sampled from a woman in her sixties or seventies with non-small cell lung cancer.

In DNA, the CDR3 is TGCAGTATTGGAGCGTTTGGGAGGACGCAGTATTTT. Amino acid sequence: CSIGAFGRTQYF. The chain employs TRBV29-1 and TRBJ2-3; D is perhaps TRBD2 (6 bases). This CDR3 has 12 residues. Germline CDR1 SQVTM, CDR2 ANQGSEA.